This T cell receptor beta chain appears in the sequencing data of a study of shared clonotypes between healthy human individuals. Notes on the study in general: Generally, estimated richness proved larger in naive subsets than it did in memory subsets. With a few donors compared, 5% to 5.5% of naive CD4 clonotypes were shared.

The naive CD8 subset, CD45RO-negative cells positively selected for CCR7, excluded terminally differentiated effector memory CD45RA+ cells. Clones were sequenced by immunoSEQ multiplex PCR, and TCRdb holds only the in-frame ones, with some missing. The table shows hundreds of thousands of clones, with 90% to 97% occurring only once. A note on this clone: The antigen is not known.

The V gene end was trimmed by 8 bases and the J gene end by 3 bases; junction bases not matched to a gene: 7. CDR3 size: 13 residues. Germline lookup yields CDR1 SQVTM and CDR2 ANQGSEA. The clonotype comes from a woman in her 30s in good health. This chain uses TRBV29-1 with TRBJ2-7, with 10 bases identical to TRBD2. Sequencing was done on a sample of naive CD8+ T cells sorted from blood. The CDR3 DNA follows: TGCAGCTCTGTATGGACTAGCGGCTACGAGCAGTACTTC. Its protein is CSSVWTSGYEQYF.